The TCR beta chain under discussion was sequenced for a study of shared clonotypes between healthy human individuals. V lost 4 bases and J 2 bases, leaving 9 bases between the germline ends. The CDR3 has 13 amino acids. In germline, CDR1 is SGHRS, CDR2 YFSETQ. The donor population consisted of healthy HIV-negative adults with no recent acute infections or vaccinations. Clones were sequenced by immunoSEQ multiplex PCR, and TCRdb holds only the in-frame ones, with some missing. Among under 650,000 clones listed, 96% were seen once. The sample consisted of naive CD4+ T cells sorted from blood. Subset specified: CD45RA+ positively selected. The V call is TRBV5-1, the J call TRBJ2-5; D is tentatively TRBD1 or TRBD2 (5 bases each). The TCR sequence derives from a woman aged 25 to 39 in good health. The CDR3 region has the DNA TGCGCCAGCAGCCCGGGACCACAAGAGACCCAGTACTTC. It yields the protein CASSPGPQETQYF.